These 10 T cell receptor beta chains came from one sample sequenced in a study of blood T cell repertoires in COVID-19. The protocol was immunoSEQ multiplex PCR, while the TCRdb copy is restricted to in-frame clones and leaves out a portion. The sample has about 210,000 clones; more than 75% are singletons. Sequencing input: peripheral blood. These receptors were collected from a woman in her forties with acute or convalescent COVID-19.

The gene calls are TRBV18 and TRBJ2-1; TRBD2 matches 9 bases. The CDR3 is made up of 15 amino acids. Germline loops: CDR1 KGHSH, CDR2 LQKENI. Losses at the gene ends were 8 bases for V and 7 bases for J; bases not matched to a gene: 12. The CDR3 region is CASAQLAGMGNEQFF. CDR3 bases: TGTGCCAGCGCCCAACTAGCGGGCATGGGGAATGAGCAGTTCTTC.

This clone was counted once. The chain uses TRBV3-1 (or the pseudogene TRBV3-2) and TRBJ2-1; 8 bases map to TRBD2. V was pared by 1 base and J by 6 bases, with 11 bases of the junction left unmatched. Germline-derived CDR1 and CDR2 are LGHDT and YNNKEL (reference sequence). The CDR3 has 17 residues. Written as DNA, the CDR3 is TGTGCCAGCAGCCAAGGGGTCGGGACTAGGGGTATCAATGAGCAGTTCTTC. It yields the protein CASSQGVGTRGINEQFF.

V is TRBV18 and J is TRBJ2-3, with TRBD1 matching 7 bases. The J segment lost 2 bases and the V segment lost 4 bases, leaving 9 bases of the junction unmatched. The CDR3 runs 16 residues. CDR1 is KGHSH, CDR2 LQKENI, per germline. The CDR3 loop is CASSLTGTDYTDTQYF. DNA of the CDR3: TGTGCCAGCTCACTCACCGGGACAGACTACACAGATACGCAGTATTTT.

The chain uses TRBV20-1 and TRBJ1-2; D unclear. Germline CDR1 is DFQATT and CDR2 is SNEGSKA (reference sequence). The CDR3 is made up of 10 amino acids. V was cut by 6 bases and J by 6 bases, with 8 bases left in between. CDR3 loop: CSANRNGYTF. In DNA, the CDR3 is TGCAGTGCCAACAGAAATGGCTACACCTTC.

The rearrangement joins TRBV13 to TRBJ2-7; TRBD1 matches at 7 bases. Trimming cost V 5 bases and J 5 bases; bases outside gene matches: 6. Germline values: CDR1 PRHDT, CDR2 FYEKMQ (reference sequence). The CDR3 totals 13 residues. CDR3 nucleotides: TGTGCCAGCAGCACCGACAGGGAGAACGAGCAGTACTTC. It specifies CASSTDRENEQYF.

This chain connects TRBV9 to TRBJ2-2; D is perhaps TRBD2 (6 bases). V lost 0 bases and J 0 bases, leaving 18 bases between the germline ends. CDR1 is SGDLS, CDR2 YYNGEE, per germline. This CDR3 comprises 19 residues. The CDR3 is CASSVAIKRAGTNTGELFF. CDR3 DNA sequence: TGTGCCAGCAGCGTAGCTATAAAGAGGGCGGGGACGAACACCGGGGAGCTGTTTTTT. Complete variable domain (other parts from reference TRBV9 and TRBJ2-2): DSGVTQTPKHLITATGQRVTLRCSPRSGDLSVYWYQQSLDQGLQFLIQYYNGEERAKGNILERFSAQQFPDLHSELNLSSLELGDSALYFCASSVAIKRAGTNTGELFFGEGSRLTVL.

The V and J genes are TRBV9 and TRBJ1-2; the D gene is possibly TRBD1 (6 bases). Germline V gene sequence: CDR1 SGDLS, CDR2 YYNGEE. V was pared by 3 bases and J by 0 bases, with 15 bases between. The CDR3 length is 16 residues. The DNA for the CDR3 is TGTGCCAGCAGCGCCGGGGGGACAAACGCTAACTATGGCTACACCTTC. Amino acid sequence: CASSAGGTNANYGYTF. Based on the CDR3 plus reference TRBV9 and TRBJ1-2, the full variable domain is DSGVTQTPKHLITATGQRVTLRCSPRSGDLSVYWYQQSLDQGLQFLIQYYNGEERAKGNILERFSAQQFPDLHSELNLSSLELGDSALYFCASSAGGTNANYGYTFGSGTRLTVV.

The chain carries TRBV6-1 and TRBJ1-6, with 10 bases that match TRBD1. The junction had 8 bases not matched to a gene; V was cut back by 2 bases and J by 13 bases. Germline V CDR1 and CDR2: MNHNS, SASEGT. The CDR3 spans 15 residues. The CDR3 region is CASSETRDRGRPLHF. The DNA for the CDR3 is TGTGCCAGCAGTGAAACACGGGACAGGGGTCGGCCCCTCCACTTT.

This rearrangement joins TRBV11-3 to TRBJ1-1, with D possibly being TRBD1 (6 bases). The V gene lost 5 bases and the J gene lost 6 bases, with 19 bases spanning the gap. CDR3 length equals 15 residues. The germline CDR1 and CDR2 sequences are SGHNT and YENEEA. Here the CDR3 DNA reads TGTGCCAGCAGCCCCCGGGGGGCTGGCGGCGCTGAAGCTTTCTTT. It encodes CASSPRGAGGAEAFF.

The chain links TRBV6-6 to TRBJ1-2; D unclear. V lost 2 bases and J lost 3, with 13 bases in between. CDR1 MNHNY and CDR2 SVGAGI come from the germline V gene (reference sequence). The CDR3 sequence is 15 residues long. The CDR3: CASSYRAFRDYGYTF. The CDR3 DNA is TGTGCCAGCAGTTACCGTGCTTTTCGGGACTATGGCTACACCTTC.